This is a list of T cell receptor beta chains from one sample in a study of cytomegalovirus exposure and HLA in healthy donors. TCRdb's table, derived via immunoSEQ multiplex PCR, lists solely in-frame clones and lacks some. The profile shows 150,000 to 200,000 clones, 77% of them singletons. Source material: PBMCs. All receptors come from a woman aged 40 to 50 in good health and CMV-seropositive. The CDR3 runs from the conserved cysteine through the conserved F or W. The D gene is left open where the match is weak. The size entry is marked missing in some rows and otherwise reads once, few, many or a size class.

>TRBD2|TRBJ2-7|.|TRBV25-1
CASSESGGTLGEQYF
TGTGCCAGCAGTGAGTCCGGGGGGACCCTAGGCGAGCAGTACTTC
>.|TRBJ1-2|.|TRBV5-6
CASSLLSGDGYTF
TGTGCCAGCAGCTTGTTGTCAGGGGATGGCTACACCTTC
>.|TRBJ1-1|.|TRBV14
CASSWGQNTEAFF
TGTGCCAGCAGCTGGGGCCAGAACACTGAAGCTTTCTTT
>.|TRBJ1-5|once|TRBV28
CASSFMGGSQPQHF
TGTGCCAGCAGTTTCATGGGGGGTAGTCAGCCCCAGCATTTT
>TRBD2|TRBJ2-1|.|TRBV10-1
CASSESGASGRDEQFF
TGCGCCAGCAGTGAGTCGGGGGCTAGCGGGAGAGATGAGCAGTTCTTC
>TRBD2|TRBJ2-3|few|TRBV13
CASSPKGLAGAGTDTQYF
TGTGCCAGCAGCCCGAAGGGACTAGCGGGAGCGGGCACAGATACGCAGTATTTT
>.|TRBJ2-3|.|TRBV19
CASTSRGGSSTDTQYF
TGTGCCAGTACCTCCAGGGGAGGGAGTAGCACAGATACGCAGTATTTT
>TRBD1|TRBJ2-2|.|TRBV5-6
CASSFWTGAGTGELFF
TGTGCCAGCAGCTTTTGGACAGGGGCCGGCACCGGGGAGCTGTTTTTT
>TRBD1|TRBJ1-1|.|TRBV11-2
CASSPLGAGGTEAFF
TGTGCCAGCAGCCCCCTCGGGGCAGGGGGGACTGAAGCTTTCTTT
>.|TRBJ1-1|few|TRBV6-5
CASNRGLNTEAFF
TGTGCCAGCAATCGGGGATTGAACACTGAAGCTTTCTTT
>.|TRBJ2-2|.|TRBV6-4
CASSFRGAGELFF
TGTGCCAGCAGTTTCAGGGGTGCCGGGGAGCTGTTTTTT
>TRBD2|TRBJ2-1|.|TRBV10-3
CAISSGRAPYNEQFF
TGTGCCATCAGCTCAGGGAGGGCCCCCTACAATGAGCAGTTCTTC
>.|TRBJ2-5|.|TRBV5-1
CASGPEGETQYF
TGCGCCAGCGGCCCCGAGGGCGAGACCCAGTACTTC
>TRBD1|TRBJ2-7|.|TRBV18
CASSAGQVSYEQYF
TGTGCCAGCTCAGCCGGACAGGTATCCTACGAGCAGTACTTC
>TRBD2|TRBJ2-7|.|TRBV19
CASSIKAGDTYEQYF
TGTGCCAGTAGTATAAAGGCGGGAGATACCTACGAGCAGTACTTC
>TRBD1|TRBJ1-2|.|TRBV18
CASSLDATGGRGHGYTF
TGTGCCAGCTCACTAGACGCAACAGGGGGCCGTGGGCATGGCTACACCTTC
>.|TRBJ2-7|.|TRBV6-5
CASSYRPRGRDEQYF
TGTGCCAGCAGTTATCGGCCGCGAGGGCGGGACGAGCAGTACTTC
>.|TRBJ1-2|once|TRBV5-4
CASSLLTQAKYGYTF
TGTGCCAGCAGCCTGTTAACTCAGGCGAAATATGGCTACACCTTC
>TRBD1|TRBJ2-7|.|TRBV11-2
CASSSGTGGRGEQYF
TGTGCCAGCAGCTCGGGGACAGGGGGCCGAGGCGAGCAGTACTTC
>TRBD1|TRBJ1-4|.|TRBV29-1
CSVGQGREKLFF
TGCAGCGTGGGACAGGGGCGGGAAAAACTGTTTTTT
>.|TRBJ1-2|.|TRBV27
CASSLVGGLNYGYTF
TGTGCCAGCAGTTTAGTGGGGGGACTGAACTATGGCTACACCTTC
>TRBD1|TRBJ1-2|.|TRBV7-9
CASSFSDRGDYGYTF
TGTGCCAGCAGCTTTTCGGACAGGGGGGACTATGGCTACACCTTC
>.|TRBJ2-7|.|TRBV30
CAWTRHDLAYEQYF
TGTGCCTGGACCCGACATGACCTGGCCTACGAGCAGTACTTC
>.|TRBJ1-2|.|TRBV7-9
CASSLGTTNYGYTF
TGTGCCAGCAGCTTAGGGACTACTAACTATGGCTACACCTTC
>TRBD1|TRBJ1-6|few|TRBV18
CASSPSTGAYNSPLHF
TGTGCCAGCTCACCTTCGACAGGGGCCTACAATTCACCCCTCCACTTT
>.|TRBJ2-1|once|TRBV6-6
CASSYSGVASPYEQFF
TGTGCCAGCAGTTACTCGGGAGTAGCTTCTCCCTATGAGCAGTTCTTC